These 24 T cell receptor beta chains originate from one sample sequenced in a study of blood T cells in healthy people across ages. Through a sample-barcoded 5' primer and a J-beta primer mix, a second PCR was run for roughly 6 to 11 cycles. TCRdb fed the 5' RACE reads into MiXCR, producing one record per CDR3 protein. The data show about 830,000 distinct CDR3 sequences, with under 80% seen just once and about a quarter held by the top ten. The sample consisted of blood. Receptor source: a man aged 30 to 45 in good health.

Here the CDR3 DNA reads TGTGCCAGCAGCCGGATGGGGGAAAAACTGTTTTTT. This codes for CASSRMGEKLFF. The chain recombines TRBV13 with TRBJ1-4; D unclear. The CDR3 extends over 12 amino acids. V lost 5 bases to trimming and J lost 8 bases, with 9 bases between them. The germline V gene encodes CDR1 PRHDT and CDR2 FYEKMQ (reference sequence).

V is TRBV7-2 and J is TRBJ1-4; no firm D call. V gave up 1 base and J gave up 8 bases, with 11 bases separating them. This CDR3 region has 14 residues. CDR1 is SGHTA, CDR2 FQGNSA, per germline. The chain's CDR3 is CASSLGGIREKLFF. In nucleotides, the CDR3 is TGTGCCAGCAGCTTAGGCGGCATTCGGGAAAAACTGTTTTTT.

This clonotype was found a few times. This sequence joins TRBV6-5 and TRBJ2-5; 7 positions match TRBD1. Trimming removed 2 bases from V and 5 bases from J; junction bases left unmatched: 5. This CDR3 spans 14 amino acids. Germline V gene sequence: CDR1 MNHEY, CDR2 SVGAGI. The CDR3 is CASSYRGRGETQYF. The CDR3 nucleotides are TGTGCCAGCAGTTACAGGGGGCGCGGGGAGACCCAGTACTTC.

The chain has TRBV6-6 and TRBJ2-1; no reliable D call. Trimming removed 7 bases from V and 4 bases from J, with 11 bases in between. The CDR3 has 13 amino acids. Germline V gene sequence: CDR1 MNHNY, CDR2 SVGAGI (reference sequence). CDR3 nucleotide sequence: TGTGCCAGCAATTCAGAAGTATACAATGAGCAGTTCTTC. It specifies CASNSEVYNEQFF.

The V call is TRBV3-1, the J call TRBJ1-6; 10 bases agree with TRBD1. Losses at the gene ends were 5 bases for V and 7 bases for J; bases not matched to a gene: 5. The CDR3 is 15 residues long. The germline CDR1 and CDR2 sequences are LGHDT and YNNKEL (reference sequence). DNA of the CDR3: TGTGCCAGCAGCACCCGGACAGGGGGAAATTCACCCCTCCACTTT. Translation gives CASSTRTGGNSPLHF.

The V gene is TRBV27, the J gene TRBJ2-7; tentatively, D is TRBD1 (7 bases). Germline values: CDR1 MNHEY, CDR2 SMNVEV (reference sequence). Trimming left V 0 bases short and J 2 bases short, with 11 bases between. CDR3 length: 15 amino acids. Here the CDR3 reads CASSLSRDSTYEQYF. CDR3 nucleotides: TGTGCCAGCAGTTTATCGCGGGACAGCACCTACGAGCAGTACTTC.

The CDR3 region is CASSLVGQKYEQYF. The CDR3 DNA reads as TGTGCCAGCAGTTTAGTGGGACAGAAATACGAGCAGTACTTC. The V gene is TRBV12-3 or TRBV12-4, the J gene TRBJ2-7; the match to TRBD1 covers 7 bases. The CDR3 has 14 residues. The V segment lost 1 base and the J segment 4 bases; nucleotides outside the gene matches: 4.

The V gene is TRBV7-3, the J gene TRBJ2-2; 8 bases agree with TRBD1. This CDR3 is built from 18 residues. Trimming removed 1 base from V and 2 bases from J; junction bases left unmatched: 9. The V gene's germline CDR1 is SGHTA and CDR2 FQGTGA. CDR3 protein: CASSLSVDRGINTGELFF. The CDR3 bases are TGTGCCAGCAGCTTAAGTGTCGACAGGGGAATCAACACCGGGGAGCTGTTTTTT.

This clonotype was counted only a few times. The chain uses TRBV20-1 and TRBJ1-2, with a possible D match to TRBD1 (6 bases). The CDR3 covers 12 residues. CDR1 and CDR2 (germline): DFQATT, SNEGSKA (reference sequence). Trimming pared 5 bases from V and 4 bases from J, leaving 11 bases between. The CDR3 nucleotides are TGCAGTGCTTTACAGGGCAGCTATGGCTACACCTTC. Its protein product is CSALQGSYGYTF.

This clonotype appeared a few times. This chain joins TRBV7-2 and TRBJ2-7; TRBD1 matches 9 bases. Germline CDR1 reads SGHTA; CDR2 reads FQGNSA. The V segment lost 2 bases and the J segment 2 bases; nucleotides outside the gene matches: 10. CDR3 size: 17 residues. Here the CDR3 DNA reads TGTGCCAGCAGCTTAATGGGACCGGGACAGGGAGCCTACGAGCAGTACTTC. It translates to CASSLMGPGQGAYEQYF.

J is TRBJ2-3 and V is TRBV20-1; the D gene is possibly TRBD1 (6 bases). This CDR3 region has 14 residues. Germline V gives CDR1 DFQATT, CDR2 SNEGSKA (reference sequence). V gave up 3 bases and J gave up 9 bases, with 19 bases separating them. The CDR3 DNA reads as TGCAGTGCTAGGGAGTGGCTAGAGGGGGTCACGCAGTATTTT. Its protein product is CSAREWLEGVTQYF.

The chain recombines TRBV20-1 with TRBJ2-7, with 10 nucleotides matching TRBD1. V shed 1 base and J 3 bases; nucleotides not matched to a gene: 3. CDR3 size: 14 residues. Germline V lookup: CDR1 DFQATT, CDR2 SNEGSKA (reference sequence). This CDR3 reads CSARADRGVYEQYF. The CDR3 coding sequence is TGCAGTGCTAGAGCGGACAGGGGGGTCTACGAGCAGTACTTC.

The chain carries TRBV5-6 and TRBJ1-2, with 7 bases lining up with TRBD1. Germline loops: CDR1 SGHDT, CDR2 YYEEEE. This CDR3 is built from 18 residues. After removal of 4 bases from V and 2 bases from J, the junction contained 17 bases not matched to a gene. The DNA of the CDR3 is TGTGCCAGCAGCCTGTGGACAGGATGGCCATTGGAGAACTATGGCTACACCTTC. This gives the protein CASSLWTGWPLENYGYTF.

This clonotype occurred a few times. This chain uses TRBV29-1 with TRBJ1-2; 9 bases are a match to TRBD1. The CDR3 is 11 amino acids. Per germline, CDR1 SQVTM and CDR2 ANQGSEA. V shed 6 bases, J shed 8 bases, and the junction held 4 bases outside the gene matches. Written as DNA, the CDR3 is TGCAGCGTAGTTGGGACAGGGGGCTACACCTTC. As protein: CSVVGTGGYTF.

The V call is TRBV28, the J call TRBJ2-5, with 8 bases matching TRBD2. With 5 bases clipped from V and 5 bases from J, the junction kept 10 bases outside the gene matches. The CDR3 has 15 residues. Germline-derived CDR1 and CDR2 are MDHEN and SYDVKM. The CDR3 sequence: CASSLPLADRETQYF. For the CDR3, the DNA is TGTGCCAGCAGTCTCCCACTAGCGGACCGGGAGACCCAGTACTTC.

This clonotype occurred a few times. The CDR3 is CSARLDRDYYGYTF. The DNA for the CDR3 is TGCAGTGCAAGACTAGACCGGGATTACTATGGCTACACCTTC. The chain combines TRBV20-1 with TRBJ1-2; D is unresolved. V was cut by 6 bases and J by 3 bases, with 17 bases left in between. CDR1 DFQATT and CDR2 SNEGSKA come from the germline V gene (reference sequence). The CDR3 has 14 amino acids.

This clonotype was seen a single time. The rearrangement uses TRBV29-1 and TRBJ2-5, with no clear D. The V gene's germline CDR1 is SQVTM and CDR2 ANQGSEA. The V and J ends lost 2 bases and 6 bases respectively, with 13 bases between them. The CDR3 is made up of 13 amino acids. In DNA, the CDR3 is TGCAGCGTTGAATCCCACGCACCGCAGACCCAGTACTTC. It is translated as CSVESHAPQTQYF. Variable domain in full (rest from reference TRBV29-1 and TRBJ2-5): SAVISQKPSRDICQRGTSLTIQCQVDSQVTMMFWYRQQPGQSLTLIATANQGSEATYESGFVIDKFPISRPNLTFSTLTVSNMSPEDSSIYLCSVESHAPQTQYFGPGTRLLVL.

J is TRBJ2-6 and V is TRBV2; D tentatively reads TRBD1 or TRBD2 (5 bases each). V lost 3 bases and J 4 bases, leaving 13 bases between the germline ends. The CDR3 sequence is 16 residues long. Germline lookup yields CDR1 SNHLY and CDR2 FYNNEI. CDR3 protein: CASSDGGGSGANVLTF. The CDR3 DNA reads as TGTGCCAGCAGTGATGGGGGTGGCTCAGGGGCCAACGTCCTGACTTTC.

The chain is built from TRBV6-6 and TRBJ2-1, with D maybe TRBD2 (5 bases). Germline CDR1 reads MNHNY; CDR2 reads SVGAGI (reference sequence). V dropped 10 bases and J dropped 4 bases, with 11 bases sitting between them. The CDR3 sequence is 12 residues long. CDR3 nucleotide sequence: TGTGCCACCATCCGAGGGTACAATGAGCAGTTCTTC. Its translation: CATIRGYNEQFF.

V gene TRBV9 combines with J gene TRBJ2-6; TRBD1 matches at 9 bases. The germline CDR1 and CDR2 sequences are SGDLS and YYNGEE. The CDR3 runs to 21 residues. The junction had 15 bases not matched to a gene; V was cut back by 1 base and J by 1 base. The CDR3 sequence: CASSVPDRGGVAGSGANVLTF. CDR3 sequence (DNA): TGTGCCAGCAGCGTACCCGACAGGGGGGGCGTTGCCGGTTCTGGGGCCAACGTCCTGACTTTC.

The rearrangement joins TRBV20-1 to TRBJ2-3; the match to TRBD2 covers 8 bases. The V gene end was trimmed by 5 bases and the J gene end by 5 bases; junction bases not matched to a gene: 12. CDR1 is DFQATT and CDR2 is SNEGSKA in the germline V gene (reference sequence). The CDR3 sequence is 15 residues long. The chain's CDR3 is CSASGTRGGVDTQYF. CDR3 bases: TGCAGTGCTTCCGGGACTAGAGGGGGGGTAGATACGCAGTATTTT.

V usage is TRBV7-8 and J usage is TRBJ1-4; maybe TRBD1 (6 bases). The CDR3 loop spans 13 amino acids. Germline CDR1 is SGHVS and CDR2 is FQNEAQ. With 5 bases removed from V and 8 bases from J, the gap between germline ends came to 12 bases. The CDR3 loop is CASSPGVWEKLFF. DNA for the CDR3: TGTGCCAGCAGCCCAGGGGTATGGGAAAAACTGTTTTTT. The full variable domain, completed using reference TRBV7-8 and TRBJ1-4, is GAGVSQSPRYKVAKRGQDVALRCDPISGHVSLFWYQQALGQGPEFLTYFQNEAQLDKSGLPSDRFFAERPEGSVSTLKIQRTQQEDSAVYLCASSPGVWEKLFFGSGTQLSVL.

The rearrangement links TRBV20-1 to TRBJ2-7; 10 bases line up with TRBD1. Unmatched junction bases numbered 12, after V lost 6 bases and J lost 7 bases. CDR1 and CDR2 from the germline V gene are DFQATT and SNEGSKA (reference sequence). The CDR3 is 14 residues long. CDR3 DNA sequence: TGCAGTGCCCCTCTGACAGGGGGCCTAGGGGAGCAGTACTTC. Its protein is CSAPLTGGLGEQYF.

The CDR3 DNA sequence: TGCAGTGCTGGCCTATCGGGGGGGCCCTCCGAGCAGTACTTC. Protein: CSAGLSGGPSEQYF. The chain links TRBV20-1 to TRBJ2-7, with 8 bases that match TRBD2. The CDR3 loop spans 14 amino acids. Germline V lookup: CDR1 DFQATT, CDR2 SNEGSKA (reference sequence). V shed 5 bases, J shed 6 bases, and the junction held 12 bases outside the gene matches.